Listed here are 18 T cell receptor beta chains from one sample, sequenced in a study of shared clonotypes between healthy human individuals. Only CD45RO-negative cells positively selected for CCR7 counted as naive CD8 cells, so terminally differentiated effector memory CD45RA+ cells were excluded. Some clones are missing from TCRdb's copy, which holds only in-frame ones; the method was immunoSEQ multiplex PCR. Here the sample spans around 2.1 million clones, about 93% being singletons. The sequencing input was naive CD8+ T cells from PBMCs. The receptor set was obtained from a man younger than 35 in good health. Some clones in this sample may be carry-over from other donors' samples.

In its sample, this clone was seen once. The chain joins TRBV7-2 to TRBJ2-1, with D perhaps TRBD2 (5 bases). Germline CDR1 SGHTA, CDR2 FQGNSA. The CDR3 loop spans 13 amino acids. V was shortened by 3 bases and J by 7 bases, with 10 bases between the two germline ends. This CDR3 is CASSFGVRNEQFF. CDR3 in DNA: TGTGCCAGCAGCTTCGGGGTAAGGAATGAGCAGTTCTTC.

This clone has only one observation. This chain connects TRBV5-1 to TRBJ2-1; unclear D gene. CDR1 is SGHRS, CDR2 YFSETQ, per germline. This CDR3 contains 14 residues. V was shortened by 1 base and J by 8 bases, with 13 bases between the two germline ends. CDR3: CASSLRVPAHEQFF. The DNA for the CDR3 is TGCGCCAGCAGCTTGCGGGTGCCGGCCCATGAGCAGTTCTTC.

The chain is built from TRBV14 and TRBJ2-1; TRBD2 agrees at 7 bases. This CDR3 is 13 amino acids long. Germline-derived CDR1 and CDR2 are SGHDN and FVKESK. V was clipped by 6 bases and J by 4 bases; unmatched bases: 3. The CDR3 nucleotides are TGTGCCAGCAGACACGGGGGGTACAATGAGCAGTTCTTC. Translated: CASRHGGYNEQFF.

Details on this clone: The junction does not match germline at one end; this may be a read error. The rearrangement joins TRBV30 to TRBJ2-7; D is uncertain. The CDR3 runs 14 residues. Germline assignment: CDR1 GTSNPN and CDR2 SVGIG (reference sequence). In DNA form, the CDR3 reads TGTGCCTGGAGCAAAGACGCAATCTCCGACGAGCAGTACTTC. Encoded protein: CAWSKDAISDEQYF.

The J gene is TRBJ2-3, the V gene TRBV5-6; 9 bases line up with TRBD2. The CDR3 runs 14 residues. In germline, CDR1 is SGHDT, CDR2 YYEEEE. The trim removed 5 bases at V and 5 bases at J, leaving 6 bases unmatched. CDR3 in amino acids: CASSVAGGGDTQYF. DNA of the CDR3: TGTGCCAGCAGTGTTGCGGGAGGGGGAGATACGCAGTATTTT.

This clone was counted a single time. This chain joins TRBV13 and TRBJ1-5, with unresolved D. The length of the CDR3 is 12 residues. Germline-derived CDR1 and CDR2 are PRHDT and FYEKMQ (reference sequence). Between the trimmed V and J ends, which lost 5 bases and 4 bases, there was a span of 6 bases. The CDR3 sequence: CASSGANQPQHF. CDR3 bases: TGTGCCAGCAGCGGAGCGAATCAGCCCCAGCATTTT.

The chain links TRBV18 to TRBJ2-5; 7 bases agree with TRBD1. Germline CDR1 and CDR2: KGHSH and LQKENI. The CDR3 length is 16 residues. V was pared by 0 bases and J by 4 bases, with 8 bases of the junction left unmatched. CDR3 sequence (DNA): TGTGCCAGCTCACCACCTGGGACAGCCCTCGGAGAGACCCAGTACTTC. Translating it yields CASSPPGTALGETQYF.

This clone is a singleton in its sample. J is TRBJ1-5 and V is TRBV28; D call uncertain. Germline-derived CDR1 and CDR2 are MDHEN and SYDVKM. V was pared by 2 bases and J by 4 bases, with 12 bases between. This CDR3 has 15 residues. The CDR3 DNA follows: TGTGCCAGCAGTTTAAGATTTGTGAAAAATCAGCCCCAGCATTTT. It translates to CASSLRFVKNQPQHF.

The rearrangement joins TRBV29-1 to TRBJ2-3; D not certain. V dropped 2 bases and J dropped 6 bases, with 15 bases sitting between them. This CDR3 contains 14 residues. Germline V gene sequence: CDR1 SQVTM, CDR2 ANQGSEA. The CDR3 DNA reads as TGCAGCGTTGAACTTTCGACCGCACTGGATACGCAGTATTTT. Protein sequence: CSVELSTALDTQYF.

This chain joins TRBV28 and TRBJ2-1; TRBD2 matches at 8 bases. Losses at the gene ends were 6 bases for V and 3 bases for J; bases not matched to a gene: 1. This CDR3 spans 13 amino acids. Germline V gives CDR1 MDHEN, CDR2 SYDVKM. The DNA for the CDR3 is TGTGCCAGCAGGGGACTAGACTACAATGAGCAGTTCTTC. This translates into CASRGLDYNEQFF.

The rearrangement links TRBV9 to TRBJ2-7; possible D gene TRBD2, 6 bases. This CDR3 contains 16 residues. Germline V lookup: CDR1 SGDLS, CDR2 YYNGEE. Trimming pared 3 bases from V and 0 bases from J, leaving 16 bases between. In nucleotides, the CDR3 is TGTGCCAGCAGCGACACGGTGGGGCGGGACTCCTACGAGCAGTACTTC. Translated, it gives CASSDTVGRDSYEQYF.

This chain uses TRBV28 with TRBJ1-1, with a possible D match to TRBD1 (6 bases). V dropped 6 bases and J dropped 4 bases, with 21 bases sitting between them. This CDR3 region has 16 residues. Germline V CDR1 and CDR2: MDHEN, SYDVKM. The CDR3 sequence: CASSLEPQGSSTEAFF. In DNA form, the CDR3 reads TGTGCCAGCAGCCTTGAGCCGCAGGGGTCCAGCACTGAAGCTTTCTTT.

The chain joins TRBV7-2 to TRBJ2-3, with 13 bases lining up with TRBD2. This CDR3 spans 16 amino acids. Trimming cost V 6 bases and J 5 bases; bases outside gene matches: 8. Germline loops: CDR1 SGHTA, CDR2 FQGNSA. This chain's CDR3 is CASSSGLAGERDTQYF. The DNA of the CDR3 is TGTGCCAGCAGTTCAGGACTAGCGGGAGAGAGAGATACGCAGTATTTT.

The chain is built from TRBV28 and TRBJ2-2; no clear D. The V end lost 6 bases, the J end lost 6 bases, and 17 bases lay between the germline ends. Germline-derived CDR1 and CDR2 are MDHEN and SYDVKM. This CDR3 is 15 amino acids long. CDR3 in DNA: TGTGCCAGCAGCTACCTACTCGCAGTGGCCGGGGAGCTGTTTTTT. Encoded protein: CASSYLLAVAGELFF.

The J gene is TRBJ2-7, the V gene TRBV27; TRBD1 matches 7 bases. Germline CDR1 MNHEY, CDR2 SMNVEV (reference sequence). There are 16 residues in the CDR3. With V trimmed by 2 bases and J by 3 bases, 10 bases remained unmatched. CDR3 amino acids: CASSLSFGDSSYEQYF. The CDR3 nucleotides are TGTGCCAGCAGTTTAAGCTTTGGGGACAGCAGCTACGAGCAGTACTTC.

The chain is built from TRBV21-1 and TRBJ2-7. TRBV21-1 is shown as a pseudogene. The CDR3 covers 13 residues. In nucleotides, the CDR3 is TGTGCCAGCCGACCTCGAATATCCTACGAGCAGTACTTC. This sequence encodes CASRPRISYEQYF.

The chain employs TRBV11-2 and TRBJ2-7; the D gene is possibly TRBD2 (6 bases). Per germline, CDR1 SGHAT and CDR2 FQNNGV. V was shortened by 5 bases and J by 0 bases, with 20 bases between the two germline ends. This CDR3 is built from 17 residues. This CDR3 reads CASSPRRGSGDSYEQYF. In nucleotides, the CDR3 is TGTGCCAGCAGCCCCAGACGGGGTAGCGGCGACTCCTACGAGCAGTACTTC.

The CDR3 sequence is CASSEFVGSQTSTDTQYF. In nucleotides, the CDR3 is TGCGCCAGCAGTGAGTTCGTTGGCAGCCAGACTAGCACAGATACGCAGTATTTT. This chain connects TRBV10-1 to TRBJ2-3, with no clear D. Looked up from germline, CDR1 is WNHNN and CDR2 is SYGVQD (reference sequence). This CDR3 region has 18 residues. Trimming removed 1 base at V and 0 bases at J, with 17 bases between.